This T cell receptor beta chain was obtained from a study of regulatory T cells in long-lasting Graves disease. The authors built TCR beta libraries using iRepertoire HTBI primers and Arm-PCR of CDR3 regions. TCRdb re-analysed the multiplex PCR reads in MiXCR, keeping a single row per CDR3 protein. The table records hundreds of thousands of distinct CDR3 sequences, roughly 15% of them present only once. Study-level findings and limits: Peripheral blood alone, not thyroid tissue, underwent study.

Germline V gene data show CDR1 as MNHEY and CDR2 as SVGEGT. The V and J ends lost 6 bases and 4 bases respectively, with 12 bases between them. This CDR3 is 14 amino acids long. This clonotype was observed at least ten times. Its specificity is not known. The time point: newly diagnosed GD, antithyroid drugs for less than 3 months. The authors made the TCR library using RNA they extracted from PBMCs. A further study also used this sample, focusing on T cells in Graves' hyperthyroidism and ophthalmopathy.

The specimen comprised peripheral blood mononuclear cells (PBMCs), sampled at new diagnosis, from a patient treated with antithyroid drugs. The rearrangement uses TRBV6-2 or TRBV6-3 and TRBJ2-2; tentative D call: TRBD2 (5 bases). This clonotype originated in a woman aged 25 to 39 with Graves disease. The chain's CDR3 is CASRARDPTGELFF. The CDR3 coding sequence is TGTGCCAGCAGGGCGAGGGATCCCACCGGGGAGCTGTTTTTT.